This TCR beta chain appears in the sequencing data of a study of blood T cell repertoires in COVID-19. Sequencing was performed with immunoSEQ multiplex PCR; in TCRdb, only in-frame clones are kept and a portion is missing. The sample comprises hundreds of thousands of clones, around 87% of which are singletons, and approximately 2.4% rests with the top ten. This clonotype was obtained from an older woman with COVID-19, enrolled during active disease. Sequences were obtained from peripheral blood.

CDR3 coding DNA: TGTGCCAGCAGTTGGACAGGTTTTAATGAAAAACTGTTTTTT. This translates into CASSWTGFNEKLFF. The chain is built from TRBV27 and TRBJ1-4; 7 positions match TRBD1. After removal of 4 bases from V and 4 bases from J, the junction contained 3 bases not matched to a gene. From germline, CDR1 is MNHEY and CDR2 SMNVEV (reference sequence). The CDR3 length is 14 residues.